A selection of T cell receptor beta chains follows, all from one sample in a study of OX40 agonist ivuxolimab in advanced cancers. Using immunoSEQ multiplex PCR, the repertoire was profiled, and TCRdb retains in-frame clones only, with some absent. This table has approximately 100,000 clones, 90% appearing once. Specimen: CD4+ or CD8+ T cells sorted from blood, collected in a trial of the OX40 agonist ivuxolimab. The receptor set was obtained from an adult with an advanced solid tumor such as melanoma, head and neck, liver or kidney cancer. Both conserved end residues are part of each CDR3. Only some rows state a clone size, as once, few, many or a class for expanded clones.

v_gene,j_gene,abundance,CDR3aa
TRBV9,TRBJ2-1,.,CASSVDRLPSEQFF
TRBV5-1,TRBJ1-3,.,CASSFERGVSGNTIYF
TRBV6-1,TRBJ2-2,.,CASSDRLAGLGGELFF
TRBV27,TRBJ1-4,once,CASSRTSNEKLFF
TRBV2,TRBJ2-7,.,CASSVVPGLAGGGYEQYF
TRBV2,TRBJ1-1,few,CASTEVRGLTEAFF
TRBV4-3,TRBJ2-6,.,CASSQTTGEAGANVLTF
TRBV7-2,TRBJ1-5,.,CASSLGPIPQPQHF
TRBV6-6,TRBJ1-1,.,CASSSSGGFHTEAFF
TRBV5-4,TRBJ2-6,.,CASSVLSGANVLTF
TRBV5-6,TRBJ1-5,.,CASSLAGFENQPQHF
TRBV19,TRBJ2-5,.,CASSIVRGTETQYF
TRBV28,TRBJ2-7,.,CASRLGTVSYEQYF
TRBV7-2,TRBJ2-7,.,CASSLEVALAYEQYF
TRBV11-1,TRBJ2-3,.,CASSFLAAVDTQYF
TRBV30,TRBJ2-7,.,CASDYRGLYEQYF
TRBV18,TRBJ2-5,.,CASFGQQLSGRRETQYF
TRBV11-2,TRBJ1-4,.,CASSPGFLNEKLFF
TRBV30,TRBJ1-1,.,CAWSVGGGSTEAFF
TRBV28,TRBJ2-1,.,CASSFFVLAGWPNEQFF
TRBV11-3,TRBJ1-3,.,CASSSPREDTIYF
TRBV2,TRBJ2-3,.,CASSEGGGTDTQYF
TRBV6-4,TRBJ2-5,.,CASSDSGGFGSIETQYF
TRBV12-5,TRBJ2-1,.,CASTDSYNEQFF
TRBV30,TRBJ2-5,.,CAWSGGSGTLGKTQYF
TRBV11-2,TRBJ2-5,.,CASSLDPDFQETQYF
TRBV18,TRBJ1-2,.,CASSPQGSSYGYTF
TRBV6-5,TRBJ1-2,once,CASSSLRGQGAKGYTF
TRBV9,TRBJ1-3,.,CASSPNLAGNTIYF
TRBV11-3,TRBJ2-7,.,CASSKRTGRGEQYF
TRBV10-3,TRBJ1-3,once,CAISEAGSGNTIYF